In its sample, the clone carrying this T cell receptor (beta chain) was seen a few times. TCRdb analysed the RT-PCR reads with MiXCR anew, one entry per CDR3 protein. This table holds 650,000 to 800,000 distinct CDR3 sequences, about 14% found once. The CDR3 length is 14 residues. In germline, CDR1 is MNHEY, CDR2 SMNVEV (reference sequence). The V gene end was trimmed by 3 bases and the J gene end by 5 bases; junction bases not matched to a gene: 6. The sequence was collected from a female donor in good health, serving as a healthy control. The sequencing input was memory CD4+ T cells from blood. This chain links TRBV27 with TRBJ2-5; 7 nucleotides line up with TRBD2. The CDR3 bases are TGTGCCAGCAGTTTCGGACTAGGGAGGGAGACCCAGTACTTC. Its translation: CASSFGLGRETQYF.